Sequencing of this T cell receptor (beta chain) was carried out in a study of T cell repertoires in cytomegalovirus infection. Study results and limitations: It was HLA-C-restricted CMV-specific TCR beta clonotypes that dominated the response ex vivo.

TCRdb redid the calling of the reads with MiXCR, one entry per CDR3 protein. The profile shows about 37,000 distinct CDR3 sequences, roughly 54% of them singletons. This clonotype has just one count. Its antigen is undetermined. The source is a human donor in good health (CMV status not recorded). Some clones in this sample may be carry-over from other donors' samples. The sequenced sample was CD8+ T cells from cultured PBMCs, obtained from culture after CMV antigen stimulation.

In DNA, the CDR3 is TGTGCCAGCACCCATGGGGGGAACACCGGGGAGCTGTTTTTT. This sequence encodes CASTHGGNTGELFF. The genes are TRBV5-6 and TRBJ2-2, with D perhaps given as TRBD1 or TRBD2 (5 bases each). The V and J ends lost 6 bases and 1 base respectively, with 10 bases between them. Per germline, CDR1 SGHDT and CDR2 YYEEEE. This CDR3 has 14 amino acids.